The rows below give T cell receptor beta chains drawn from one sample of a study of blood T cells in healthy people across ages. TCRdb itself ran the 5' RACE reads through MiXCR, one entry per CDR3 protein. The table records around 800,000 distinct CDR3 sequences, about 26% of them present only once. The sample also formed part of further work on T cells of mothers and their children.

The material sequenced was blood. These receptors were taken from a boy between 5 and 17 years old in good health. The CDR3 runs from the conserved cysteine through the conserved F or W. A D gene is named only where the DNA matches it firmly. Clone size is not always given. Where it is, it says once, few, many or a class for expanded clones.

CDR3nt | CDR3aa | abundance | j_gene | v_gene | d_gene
TGTGCCAGCAGCCCTATATCCTTATACCCTTACTCCTACGAGCAGTACTTC | CASSPISLYPYSYEQYF | few | TRBJ2-7 | TRBV27 | .
TGTGCCAGCTCGAATTTCTATCCACGACAGCGTGAAGCTTTCTTT | CASSNFYPRQREAFF | . | TRBJ1-1 | TRBV18 | .
TGTGCCAGCAGCTTGGCGCCGGGCGGGGAGCTGTTTTTT | CASSLAPGGELFF | . | TRBJ2-2 | TRBV5-6 | .
TGCGCCAGCAGCTGGGGGACTAGCGGGGCGGAAGAGACCCAGTACTTC | CASSWGTSGAEETQYF | . | TRBJ2-5 | TRBV5-1 | TRBD2
TGTGCCAGCAGTTCTACAGGGATTGTCAAGACCCAGTACTTC | CASSSTGIVKTQYF | few | TRBJ2-5 | TRBV28 | .
TGTGCCACCAGCAGAGAACTACAGGGGGGCGAGCAGTACTTC | CATSRELQGGEQYF | few | TRBJ2-7 | TRBV15 | TRBD1
TGTGCCACCAGCAGAGTAGCGTTAGAGACCCAGTACTTC | CATSRVALETQYF | few | TRBJ2-5 | TRBV15 | .
TGTGCCACCAGTGAACCTCTCCCCGGGACTGTGAACACCGGGGAGCTGTTTTTT | CATSEPLPGTVNTGELFF | few | TRBJ2-2 | TRBV24-1 | .
TGTGCCAGCAGTCTATGGGGTAGCACAGATACGCAGTATTTT | CASSLWGSTDTQYF | . | TRBJ2-3 | TRBV12-3/TRBV12-4 | .
TGTGCCAGCAGAATGGACAGCTTCAATCAGCCCCAGCATTTT | CASRMDSFNQPQHF | . | TRBJ1-5 | TRBV12-3/TRBV12-4 | .
TGTGCCAGCAGCTTCGGGGGGGAACTTGACAATGAGCAGTTCTTC | CASSFGGELDNEQFF | . | TRBJ2-1 | TRBV7-3 | TRBD2
TGTGCCAGCAGCCTCCGACTAGTTCCCGGGGAGCTGTTTTTT | CASSLRLVPGELFF | . | TRBJ2-2 | TRBV3-1 | .
TGCGCCAGCAGCCAAGATGAGGGGACCGAGCAGTACTTC | CASSQDEGTEQYF | . | TRBJ2-7 | TRBV4-1 | .
TGTGCCAGCAGCCGGGACAGGCCCTATAATTCACCCCTCCACTTT | CASSRDRPYNSPLHF | few | TRBJ1-6 | TRBV5-8 | TRBD1
TGCAGCGTTACAGCGGGCTTCTACAATGAGCAGTTCTTC | CSVTAGFYNEQFF | . | TRBJ2-1 | TRBV29-1 | .
TGCGCCAGCAGCTTGGGACTAGAGAATTACGAGCAGTACTTC | CASSLGLENYEQYF | few | TRBJ2-7 | TRBV5-1 | .
TGCGCCAGCAGCCAGGGGGGCAGGCACCGCTCCTACGAGCAGTACTTC | CASSQGGRHRSYEQYF | . | TRBJ2-7 | TRBV4-1 | .
TGTGCCAGCAGTTTATTGTCGTCCTACGAGCAGTACTTC | CASSLLSSYEQYF | many | TRBJ2-7 | TRBV27 | .
TGTGCCAGCAGTTCCAGACAGCGAACTAACTATGGCTACACCTTC | CASSSRQRTNYGYTF | few | TRBJ1-2 | TRBV6-2/TRBV6-3 | .
TGTGCCAGCAGCCGGGGCGAGAGTGAAAAACTGTTTTTT | CASSRGESEKLFF | few | TRBJ1-4 | TRBV12-3/TRBV12-4 | .
TGCGCCAGCAGCTTGGCTGTGCAGGGCAGCTCCTACGAGCAGTACTTC | CASSLAVQGSSYEQYF | few | TRBJ2-7 | TRBV5-1 | .
TGTGCCAGCAGCCACGCCGGGACTAGCGGAAAAGAGACCCAGTACTTC | CASSHAGTSGKETQYF | few | TRBJ2-5 | TRBV6-5 | TRBD2
TGCAGCGTTGAAGGTCGAACCCCAGGGCCTAATGAAAAACTGTTTTTT | CSVEGRTPGPNEKLFF | . | TRBJ1-4 | TRBV29-1 | .
TGCGCCAGCAACACGGTCACAGATACGCAGTATTTT | CASNTVTDTQYF | . | TRBJ2-3 | TRBV5-1 | .